The 20 T cell receptor beta chains given below trace back to one sample, sequenced in a study of identical twins. TCRdb re-called the 5' RACE reads with MiXCR, one entry per CDR3 protein. The repertoire has 650,000 to 750,000 distinct CDR3 sequences, 20% to 25% of them found once; the top ten carry roughly 4%. These data are also associated with another study on T cells expressing NK-cell markers.

The source material was PBMCs. All receptors derive from a woman aged 18-30 years in good health.

This clonotype was detected many times. The genes are TRBV12-3 or TRBV12-4 and TRBJ1-2; tentative D call: TRBD1 (5 bases). The CDR3 contains 14 residues. V was pared by 1 base and J by 12 bases, with 18 bases between. CDR3 nucleotides: TGTGCCAGCAGTTTAGGCGTTTTATGGGGGAGGGACACCTTC. It codes for CASSLGVLWGRDTF.

This clonotype was seen more than once but under ten times. The chain combines TRBV7-9 with TRBJ2-7; the D gene is possibly TRBD1 (6 bases). Germline assignment: CDR1 SEHNR and CDR2 FQNEAQ (reference sequence). CDR3 length: 15 amino acids. V lost 2 bases and J lost 3, with 14 bases in between. CDR3 coding DNA: TGTGCCAGCAGCTTACTAGGGGGAATTGACTACGAGCAGTACTTC. Amino acid sequence: CASSLLGGIDYEQYF.

This clonotype was detected only a few times. The chain employs TRBV12-3 or TRBV12-4 and TRBJ2-1; a possible D gene is TRBD2 (6 bases). V lost 5 bases to trimming and J lost 7 bases, with 30 bases between them. The CDR3 is 19 residues long. The DNA of the CDR3 is TGTGCCAGCAGTGGGGACTTATCCGCCCTTCGCTCAAACGGGAATGAGCAGTTCTTC. It encodes CASSGDLSALRSNGNEQFF.

Only a few counts were recorded for this clonotype. The chain combines TRBV6-5 with TRBJ1-2; unclear D gene. Trimming shortened V by 2 bases and J by 2 bases, and 12 bases separated the two germline ends. CDR3 length: 15 amino acids. Germline assignment: CDR1 MNHEY and CDR2 SVGAGI. The CDR3, as DNA: TGTGCCAGCAGTTACGCCGGACCCTTCAACTATGGCTACACCTTC. This sequence encodes CASSYAGPFNYGYTF.

There are a few counts of this clonotype. This chain joins TRBV5-1 and TRBJ1-1; a possible D gene is TRBD1 (6 bases). The CDR3 runs 13 residues. The V gene's germline CDR1 is SGHRS and CDR2 YFSETQ. The germline V and J ends were trimmed by 9 bases and 5 bases, with 17 bases remaining between them. The CDR3 reads CATTAGDGTEAFF. As DNA, the CDR3 is TGCGCCACCACAGCAGGGGACGGTACTGAAGCTTTCTTT.

Only a few counts were recorded for this clonotype. The V and J genes are TRBV6-1 and TRBJ2-3, with D unclear. CDR3 length equals 13 residues. V was pared by 8 bases and J by 3 bases, with 12 bases between. Germline CDR1 is MNHNS and CDR2 is SASEGT. CDR3 amino acids: CASLDGLTDTQYF. The CDR3 DNA reads TGTGCCAGCCTCGACGGCCTGACAGATACGCAGTATTTT.

The genes are TRBV3-1 and TRBJ2-1; D not certain. The CDR3 contains 13 residues. With 4 bases removed from V and 7 bases from J, the gap between germline ends came to 11 bases. Germline CDR1 LGHDT, CDR2 YNNKEL (reference sequence). CDR3 in amino acids: CASSPKGWNEQFF. CDR3 sequence (DNA): TGTGCCAGCAGCCCCAAAGGGTGGAATGAGCAGTTCTTC.

The chain recombines TRBV9 with TRBJ2-7; 7 bases align to TRBD2. The CDR3 is 14 residues long. V lost 3 bases and J lost 4; bases outside the gene matches: 7. Germline V CDR1 and CDR2: SGDLS, YYNGEE. This CDR3 reads CASSAGIGGYEQYF. CDR3 DNA sequence: TGTGCCAGCAGCGCCGGGATCGGGGGGTACGAGCAGTACTTC.

The V and J genes are TRBV9 and TRBJ2-7, with 7 bases lining up with TRBD1. CDR3 length: 15 residues. J gave up 1 base and V 3 bases, and 7 bases lay outside the gene matches. Per the germline V gene, CDR1 is SGDLS and CDR2 is YYNGEE. This CDR3 is CASSAHRGRSYEQYF. DNA of the CDR3: TGTGCCAGCAGCGCCCACAGGGGCCGGTCCTACGAGCAGTACTTC.

V and J are TRBV7-2 and TRBJ2-3; D is unresolved. CDR3 length equals 15 residues. The V gene lost 1 base and the J gene lost 2 bases, with 10 bases spanning the gap. Germline lookup yields CDR1 SGHTA and CDR2 FQGNSA. The CDR3 nucleotides are TGTGCCAGCAGCTTAGTAAGAAGCCCCACAGATACGCAGTATTTT. It translates to CASSLVRSPTDTQYF.

J is TRBJ2-7 and V is TRBV4-3; the match to TRBD2 covers 7 bases. Germline V gene data show CDR1 as LGHNA and CDR2 as YSLEER. The trim removed 0 bases at V and 4 bases at J, leaving 6 bases unmatched. The CDR3 is made up of 15 amino acids. The CDR3 loop is CASSQDGGLLYEQYF. The CDR3 region has the DNA TGCGCCAGCAGCCAAGATGGGGGACTATTATACGAGCAGTACTTC.

This clonotype was recorded once. The CDR3: CSARDFVGRHGETQYF. The CDR3, as DNA: TGCAGTGCTAGAGATTTTGTGGGGAGACACGGTGAGACCCAGTACTTC. J is TRBJ2-5 and V is TRBV20-1, with D maybe TRBD2 (5 bases). V dropped 0 bases and J dropped 5 bases, with 19 bases sitting between them. The CDR3 is 16 residues long. Germline V gene lookup returns CDR1 DFQATT and CDR2 SNEGSKA (reference sequence).

The chain recombines TRBV6-6 with TRBJ2-5, with D perhaps TRBD1 (6 bases). From germline, CDR1 is MNHNY and CDR2 SVGAGI (reference sequence). Trimming removed 11 bases from V and 9 bases from J, with 22 bases in between. The CDR3 contains 13 residues. The DNA of the CDR3 is TGTGCCGTTCCGGACAGCAATTTTTGGCCCCAGTACTTC. Its protein product is CAVPDSNFWPQYF.

In this sample, this clonotype turned up many times. This chain uses TRBV12-3 or TRBV12-4 with TRBJ2-1, with 11 bases identical to TRBD2. The CDR3 has 17 amino acids. Losses at the gene ends were 5 bases for V and 0 bases for J; bases not matched to a gene: 6. CDR3 nucleotides: TGTGCCAGCAGTCCTCTAGCGGGGGGCCACTCCTACAATGAGCAGTTCTTC. It specifies CASSPLAGGHSYNEQFF.

CDR3 nucleotide sequence: TGCGCCAGCAGCACCCACAGGGCTACCTACAATGAGCAGTTCTTC. Protein: CASSTHRATYNEQFF. This sequence joins TRBV4-3 and TRBJ2-1, with a tentative D call TRBD1 (6 bases). In germline, CDR1 is LGHNA, CDR2 YSLEER. Trimming removed 5 bases from V and 2 bases from J, with 13 bases in between. This CDR3 contains 15 residues.

The rearrangement links TRBV11-2 to TRBJ2-5, with a possible D match to TRBD2 (6 bases). The germline V and J ends were trimmed by 3 bases and 9 bases, with 17 bases remaining between them. The CDR3 is 14 amino acids. Looked up from germline, CDR1 is SGHAT and CDR2 is FQNNGV. CDR3 coding DNA: TGTGCCAGCAGCTTGGCAGGCGGGGTAGGGGCCCAGTACTTC. Protein product: CASSLAGGVGAQYF.

The genes are TRBV6-5 and TRBJ2-1; 7 bases match TRBD2. The CDR3 covers 15 residues. Looked up from germline, CDR1 is MNHEY and CDR2 is SVGAGI. V trimming: 4 bases; J trimming: 6 bases; junction bases outside the gene matches: 9. The CDR3 protein is CASSSGGAGLNEQFF. The CDR3 DNA is TGTGCCAGCAGTTCCGGAGGAGCGGGGCTCAATGAGCAGTTCTTC.

CDR3 sequence: CASSHQGGDTQYF. The CDR3 DNA is TGTGCCAGCAGCCATCAGGGGGGCGATACGCAGTATTTT. The rearrangement uses TRBV14 and TRBJ2-3; D possibly corresponds to TRBD1 (7 bases). Germline CDR1 reads SGHDN; CDR2 reads FVKESK. The V and J ends lost 3 bases and 6 bases respectively, with 10 bases between them. The CDR3 has 13 amino acids.

The sample holds a few counts of this clonotype. This sequence joins TRBV5-1 and TRBJ2-1; 8 nucleotides agree with TRBD1. V shed 7 bases, J shed 1 base, and the junction held 4 bases outside the gene matches. The CDR3 has 14 residues. Germline V gene sequence: CDR1 SGHRS, CDR2 YFSETQ. The CDR3 here is CASGRTGSYNEQFF. The DNA of the CDR3 is TGCGCCAGCGGGAGGACAGGGTCCTACAATGAGCAGTTCTTC. Filled out from reference TRBV5-1 and TRBJ2-1, the complete variable domain reads KAGVTQTPRYLIKTRGQQVTLSCSPISGHRSVSWYQQTPGQGLQFLFEYFSETQRNKGNFPGRFSGRQFSNSRSEMNVSTLELGDSALYLCASGRTGSYNEQFFGPGTRLTVL.

This clonotype turned up a few times. The chain carries TRBV20-1 and TRBJ1-6; 8 bases align to TRBD1. Germline trimming cut 4 bases from V and 10 bases from J; bases unmatched to any gene: 3. The CDR3 is made up of 12 amino acids. Germline CDR1 is DFQATT and CDR2 is SNEGSKA (reference sequence). The CDR3 sequence is CSATTGDSPLHF. Written as DNA, the CDR3 is TGCAGTGCTACGACAGGGGACTCACCCCTCCACTTT.